This passage covers 28 T cell receptor beta chains from one sample sequenced in a study of cytomegalovirus exposure and HLA in healthy donors. Amplification used 60 Vbeta primers and 13 Jbeta primers. Clones were sequenced by immunoSEQ multiplex PCR, and TCRdb holds only the in-frame ones, with some missing. Of 100,000 to 150,000 clones in the sample, approximately 76% are singletons; the top ten hold roughly 15%. Sequenced material: PBMCs. The receptors here all came from a middle-aged man in good health and CMV-seropositive.

This chain joins TRBV7-9 and TRBJ2-1, with 7 bases that match TRBD2. This CDR3 comprises 11 residues. Germline loops: CDR1 SEHNR, CDR2 FQNEAQ (reference sequence). V gave up 5 bases and J gave up 12 bases; unmatched junction bases: 4. The CDR3 region is CASSGGEVQFF. The CDR3 DNA reads TGTGCCAGCAGCGGGGGGGAGGTGCAGTTCTTC.

Here the CDR3 DNA reads TGTGCCAGCAGTTTGCTGAGGACAGAAACCGTCTCCTACGAGCAGTACTTC. The encoded protein is CASSLLRTETVSYEQYF. V and J are TRBV27 and TRBJ2-7, with D tentatively TRBD1 (6 bases). V gave up 3 bases and J gave up 0 bases, with 18 bases separating them. Germline CDR1 and CDR2: MNHEY and SMNVEV (reference sequence). CDR3 length equals 17 residues.

The chain is built from TRBV19 and TRBJ2-7, with 7 bases that match TRBD1. V was pared by 6 bases and J by 6 bases, with 14 bases of the junction left unmatched. CDR1 LNHDA and CDR2 SQIVND come from the germline V gene (reference sequence). The length of the CDR3 is 15 residues. CDR3 sequence: CASSQGQVLTPEQYF. As DNA, the CDR3 is TGTGCCAGTAGCCAAGGACAGGTATTAACCCCCGAGCAGTACTTC.

The J gene is TRBJ1-5, the V gene TRBV6-1, with a weak D call TRBD1 (5 bases). V was trimmed by 6 bases and J by 1 base, leaving 13 bases between them. CDR3 size: 15 residues. Per the germline V gene, CDR1 is MNHNS and CDR2 is SASEGT. The CDR3 spells CASRGGVGSNQPQHF. The CDR3 bases are TGTGCCAGCAGGGGAGGGGTCGGGAGCAATCAGCCCCAGCATTTT.

DNA for the CDR3: TGCGCCAGCAGCCAAGATGGACAATCCGAGCAGTACTTC. This codes for CASSQDGQSEQYF. The chain carries TRBV4-3 and TRBJ2-7, with a possible D match to TRBD1 (5 bases). Germline assignment: CDR1 LGHNA and CDR2 YSLEER. The V gene lost 0 bases and the J gene lost 6 bases, with 9 bases spanning the gap. This CDR3 is 13 amino acids long.

The V gene is TRBV5-8, the J gene TRBJ1-2; no definite D call. Germline V gene lookup returns CDR1 SGHTS and CDR2 YDEGEE. The length of the CDR3 is 14 residues. Trimming cost V 3 bases and J 4 bases, with 13 bases left between them. CDR3 in amino acids: CASSSRPAGYGYTF. The DNA of the CDR3 is TGTGCCAGCAGCTCTCGACCCGCAGGCTATGGCTACACCTTC.

The V gene is TRBV21-1, the J gene TRBJ2-2; the table names TRBD2, a call not compared with the DNA. TRBV21-1 is listed as a pseudogene. This CDR3 has 15 residues. The CDR3 bases are TGTGCCAGCTTCCAAGCGGGGGGCAGGACCGGGGAGCTGTTTTTT. Its protein is CASFQAGGRTGELFF.

For the CDR3, the DNA is TGTGCCAGCAGCATGAGGGGGCACAGTTACACTGAAGCTTTCTTT. Protein sequence: CASSMRGHSYTEAFF. The chain combines TRBV28 with TRBJ1-1, with TRBD1 identical over 7 bases. The CDR3 is 15 amino acids. Germline CDR1 is MDHEN and CDR2 is SYDVKM. V gave up 6 bases and J gave up 3 bases; unmatched junction bases: 10. The variable domain in full, with the rest retrieved from reference TRBV28 and TRBJ1-1, is DVKVTQSSRYLVKRTGEKVFLECVQDMDHENMFWYRQDPGLGLRLIYFSYDVKMKEKGDIPEGYSVSREKKERFSLILESASTNQTSMYLCASSMRGHSYTEAFFGQGTRLTVV.

Comments on this clone: An end of the junction does not agree with germline; a read error may underlie this. Within the sample, other DNA sequences also encode this same CDR3. The V call is TRBV4-1, the J call TRBJ1-6; D gene ambiguous. The V gene's germline CDR1 is MGHRA and CDR2 YSYEKL. The CDR3 loop spans 12 amino acids. This CDR3 is CASSQADSPLHF. CDR3 in DNA: TGCGCCAGCAGCCAGGCTGATTCACCCCTCCATTTT.

The chain carries TRBV6-1 and TRBJ1-3; D remains unclear. CDR1 and CDR2 from the germline V gene are MNHNS and SASEGT. The length of the CDR3 is 13 residues. DNA of the CDR3: TGTGCGGAGAGAGAGGGAGCTGGAAACACCATATATTTT. It codes for CAEREGAGNTIYF.

The CDR3 loop reads CASSLADGYTF. The CDR3 nucleotides read TGTGCCAGCAGCCTGGCCGATGGCTACACCTTC. V is TRBV5-5 and J is TRBJ1-2; D is undetermined. The CDR3 extends over 11 amino acids. V shed 4 bases and J shed 6 bases, with 7 bases lying between them. Germline V gene sequence: CDR1 SGHKS, CDR2 YYEKEE (reference sequence). Based on the CDR3 plus reference TRBV5-5 and TRBJ1-2, the full variable domain is DAGVTQSPTHLIKTRGQQVTLRCSPISGHKSVSWYQQVLGQGPQFIFQYYEKEERGRGNFPDRFSARQFPNYSSELNVNALLLGDSALYLCASSLADGYTFGSGTRLTVV.

The chain carries TRBV19 and TRBJ1-2; 7 bases agree with TRBD1. The V gene end was trimmed by 8 bases and the J gene end by 2 bases; junction bases not matched to a gene: 8. The germline gives CDR1 LNHDA, CDR2 SQIVND (reference sequence). The CDR3 length is 14 residues. CDR3 in DNA: TGTGCCAGTTTAGGGGACAGACTGAACTATGGCTACACCTTC. Its protein is CASLGDRLNYGYTF. The whole variable domain, remainder taken from reference TRBV19 and TRBJ1-2, is DGGITQSPKYLFRKEGQNVTLSCEQNLNHDAMYWYRQDPGQGLRLIYYSQIVNDFQKGDIAEGYSVSREKKESFPLTVTSAQKNPTAFYLCASLGDRLNYGYTFGSGTRLTVV.

This clone showed up just a few times. The V gene is TRBV19, the J gene TRBJ2-7; TRBD2 matches 8 bases. Germline-derived CDR1 and CDR2 are LNHDA and SQIVND (reference sequence). V lost 7 bases and J lost 6; bases outside the gene matches: 11. This CDR3 has 14 residues. CDR3 region: CASKIVAGSGEQYF. CDR3 DNA sequence: TGTGCCAGTAAGATCGTAGCGGGATCAGGCGAGCAGTACTTC.

This chain links TRBV11-2 with TRBJ2-1, with 9 positions matching TRBD2. The CDR3 consists of 19 residues. With 5 bases clipped from V and 5 bases from J, the junction kept 19 bases outside the gene matches. Germline V CDR1 and CDR2: SGHAT, FQNNGV. CDR3 nucleotide sequence: TGTGCCAGCAGCGTCACCTTGGGGCTAGCGGGGAACAAAAACAATGAGCAGTTCTTC. The encoded protein is CASSVTLGLAGNKNNEQFF.

CDR3 sequence reads: CASSPTGNQPQHF. The CDR3 DNA reads as TGTGCCAGCAGCCCGACAGGGAATCAGCCCCAGCATTTT. The chain carries TRBV28 and TRBJ1-5, with 7 bases identical to TRBD1. The germline gives CDR1 MDHEN, CDR2 SYDVKM. Trimming cost V 6 bases and J 4 bases; bases outside gene matches: 3. The CDR3 is made up of 13 amino acids. The whole variable domain, remainder taken from reference TRBV28 and TRBJ1-5, is DVKVTQSSRYLVKRTGEKVFLECVQDMDHENMFWYRQDPGLGLRLIYFSYDVKMKEKGDIPEGYSVSREKKERFSLILESASTNQTSMYLCASSPTGNQPQHFGDGTRLSIL.

The V and J genes are TRBV5-1 and TRBJ2-7; 11 nucleotides line up with TRBD1. V shed 0 bases, J shed 3 bases, and the junction held 8 bases outside the gene matches. Germline lookup yields CDR1 SGHRS and CDR2 YFSETQ. This CDR3 comprises 17 residues. CDR3 in amino acids: CASSLAGTGGRLYEQYF. As DNA, the CDR3 is TGCGCCAGCAGCTTGGCGGGGACAGGGGGGCGGCTCTACGAGCAGTACTTC.

V is TRBV9 and J is TRBJ2-1, with TRBD2 matching 7 bases. The germline gives CDR1 SGDLS, CDR2 YYNGEE. Germline trimming cut 4 bases from V and 8 bases from J; bases unmatched to any gene: 3. This CDR3 region has 12 residues. The CDR3 sequence: CASSWGGDEQFF. DNA of the CDR3: TGTGCCAGCAGCTGGGGGGGGGATGAGCAGTTCTTC.

In this sample, this clone turned up a few times. This rearrangement joins TRBV9 to TRBJ1-1, with a possible D match to TRBD1 (6 bases). The germline gives CDR1 SGDLS, CDR2 YYNGEE. The CDR3 totals 14 residues. The ends were cut back, 6 bases at V and 0 bases at J, with 12 bases in the middle. For the CDR3, the DNA is TGTGCCAGCACTAGGACAGCCATGAACACTGAAGCTTTCTTT. Protein: CASTRTAMNTEAFF.

This clone was observed once. This chain links TRBV28 with TRBJ1-5; D uncertain. Germline lookup yields CDR1 MDHEN and CDR2 SYDVKM. V gave up 4 bases and J gave up 6 bases, with 7 bases separating them. The CDR3 runs to 12 residues. The CDR3 loop is CASSSGFQPQHF. The CDR3 nucleotides read TGTGCCAGCAGTTCAGGTTTTCAGCCCCAGCATTTT.

The rearrangement joins TRBV6-5 to TRBJ2-1; possibly TRBD2 for D (7 bases). Germline CDR1 reads MNHEY; CDR2 reads SVGAGI. There are 16 residues in the CDR3. V was pared by 0 bases and J by 5 bases, with 14 bases between. The CDR3 DNA reads TGTGCCAGCAGTTACTCGGGGGGGGCACGGGACAATGAGCAGTTCTTC. It yields the protein CASSYSGGARDNEQFF.

The chain's CDR3 is CASGDSPGLYF. CDR3 nucleotide sequence: TGTGCCAGTGGGGACAGCCCGGGGCTGTACTTC. The chain is built from TRBV9 and TRBJ2-7; 7 bases agree with TRBD1. Trimming removed 8 bases from V and 12 bases from J; junction bases left unmatched: 11. This CDR3 comprises 11 residues. The V gene's germline CDR1 is SGDLS and CDR2 YYNGEE.

The chain links TRBV7-2 to TRBJ2-7; possible D gene TRBD1, 6 bases. This CDR3 region has 12 residues. V shed 5 bases and J shed 3 bases, with 8 bases lying between them. CDR1 SGHTA and CDR2 FQGNSA come from the germline V gene. CDR3 loop: CASSAQGYEQYF. The DNA for the CDR3 is TGTGCCAGCAGCGCACAGGGCTACGAGCAGTACTTC.

This clone showed up just a few times. This chain uses TRBV7-9 with TRBJ1-4; tentative D call: TRBD1 (6 bases). Trimming took off 1 base at V and 0 bases at J, with 9 bases between the two ends. Germline lookup yields CDR1 SEHNR and CDR2 FQNEAQ (reference sequence). The CDR3 covers 16 residues. CDR3 DNA: TGTGCCAGCAGCTTAGGACAGGTCGCAACTAATGAAAAACTGTTTTTT. Its protein product is CASSLGQVATNEKLFF.

This clone was detected only once. The chain recombines TRBV19 with TRBJ1-1; D is uncertain. The CDR3 spans 11 residues. Germline lookup yields CDR1 LNHDA and CDR2 SQIVND (reference sequence). V shed 6 bases and J shed 12 bases, with 14 bases lying between them. The CDR3 is CASRDSLETFF. CDR3 sequence (DNA): TGTGCCAGTAGGGATTCCCTGGAGACTTTCTTT.

In DNA, the CDR3 is TGTGCCAGCAGCTTAGCATTAGACAGGACCTATGGCTACACCTTC. It yields the protein CASSLALDRTYGYTF. V is TRBV11-2 and J is TRBJ1-2; D possibly corresponds to TRBD1 (6 bases). V lost 1 base, J lost 4 bases, and 13 bases lay in between. Germline V lookup: CDR1 SGHAT, CDR2 FQNNGV. The CDR3 runs 15 residues.

The J gene is TRBJ2-5, the V gene TRBV18; D might be TRBD1 (6 bases). Germline CDR1 reads KGHSH; CDR2 reads LQKENI. CDR3 length equals 16 residues. Trimming took 2 bases from V and 1 from J, leaving 14 bases between them. CDR3 bases: TGTGCCAGCTCACCAAAGAACAGGGCCTCCCAAGAGACCCAGTACTTC. Amino acid sequence: CASSPKNRASQETQYF.

The chain employs TRBV18 and TRBJ1-4; D remains ambiguous. The V end was cut by 3 bases, the J end by 4 bases, with 18 bases between. The CDR3 covers 17 residues. Germline values: CDR1 KGHSH, CDR2 LQKENI. The DNA for the CDR3 is TGTGCCAGCTCACCCGTCCTTACCGTCAACATTAATGAAAAACTGTTTTTT. Translated, it gives CASSPVLTVNINEKLFF.

The rearrangement uses TRBV5-1 and TRBJ2-1; 8 bases align to TRBD1. The CDR3 is 14 amino acids. The junction had 7 bases not matched to a gene; V was cut back by 3 bases and J by 8 bases. Germline CDR1 and CDR2: SGHRS and YFSETQ. The DNA for the CDR3 is TGCGCCAGCAGCTCATGGCAGGGGGCGGATGAGCAGTTCTTC. It is translated as CASSSWQGADEQFF. Filled out from reference TRBV5-1 and TRBJ2-1, the complete variable domain reads KAGVTQTPRYLIKTRGQQVTLSCSPISGHRSVSWYQQTPGQGLQFLFEYFSETQRNKGNFPGRFSGRQFSNSRSEMNVSTLELGDSALYLCASSSWQGADEQFFGPGTRLTVL.